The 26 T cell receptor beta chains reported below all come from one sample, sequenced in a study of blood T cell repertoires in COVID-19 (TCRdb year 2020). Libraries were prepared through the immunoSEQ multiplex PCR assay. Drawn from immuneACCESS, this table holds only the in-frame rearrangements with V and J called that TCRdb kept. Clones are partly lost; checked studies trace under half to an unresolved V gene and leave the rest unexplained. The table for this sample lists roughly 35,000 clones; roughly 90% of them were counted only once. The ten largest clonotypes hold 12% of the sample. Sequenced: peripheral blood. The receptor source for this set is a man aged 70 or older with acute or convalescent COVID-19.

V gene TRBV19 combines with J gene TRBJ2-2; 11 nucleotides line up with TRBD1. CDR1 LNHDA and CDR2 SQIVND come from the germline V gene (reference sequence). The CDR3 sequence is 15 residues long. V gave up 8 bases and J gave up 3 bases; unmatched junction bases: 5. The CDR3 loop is CASQDRGLDTGELFF. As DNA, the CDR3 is TGTGCCAGTCAGGACAGGGGGCTGGACACCGGGGAGCTGTTTTTT.

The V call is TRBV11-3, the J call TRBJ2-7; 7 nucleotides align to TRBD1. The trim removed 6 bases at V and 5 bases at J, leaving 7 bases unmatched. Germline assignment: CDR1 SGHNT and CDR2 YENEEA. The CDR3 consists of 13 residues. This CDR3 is CASSLNRGDEQYF. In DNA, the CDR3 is TGTGCCAGCAGTTTAAACAGGGGCGACGAGCAGTACTTC.

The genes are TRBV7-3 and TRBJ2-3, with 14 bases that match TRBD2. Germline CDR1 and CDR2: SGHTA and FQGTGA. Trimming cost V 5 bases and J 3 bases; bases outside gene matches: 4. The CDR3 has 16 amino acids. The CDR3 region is CASSQRTSGRTDTQYF. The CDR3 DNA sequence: TGTGCCAGCAGCCAGAGGACTAGCGGGAGGACAGATACGCAGTATTTT.

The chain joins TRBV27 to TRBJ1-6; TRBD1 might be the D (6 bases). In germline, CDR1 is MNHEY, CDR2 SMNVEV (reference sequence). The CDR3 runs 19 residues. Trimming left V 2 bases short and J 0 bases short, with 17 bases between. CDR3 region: CASSLRPQGVVSYNSPLHF. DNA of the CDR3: TGTGCCAGCAGTTTAAGGCCACAGGGTGTCGTCTCCTATAATTCACCCCTCCACTTT.

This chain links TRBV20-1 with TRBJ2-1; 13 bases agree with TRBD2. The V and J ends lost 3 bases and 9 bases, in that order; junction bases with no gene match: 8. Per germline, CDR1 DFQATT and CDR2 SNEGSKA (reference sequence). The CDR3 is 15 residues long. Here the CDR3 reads CSASGQGLAGSEQFF. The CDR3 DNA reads TGCAGTGCTAGTGGTCAGGGACTAGCGGGAAGTGAGCAGTTCTTC.

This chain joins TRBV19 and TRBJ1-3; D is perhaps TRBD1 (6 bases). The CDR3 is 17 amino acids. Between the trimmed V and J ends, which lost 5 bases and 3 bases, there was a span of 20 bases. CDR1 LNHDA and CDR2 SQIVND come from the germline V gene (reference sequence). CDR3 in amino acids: CASSPTTDRIHGNTIYF. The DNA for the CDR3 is TGTGCCAGTAGTCCGACGACAGACAGGATCCATGGAAACACCATATATTTT.

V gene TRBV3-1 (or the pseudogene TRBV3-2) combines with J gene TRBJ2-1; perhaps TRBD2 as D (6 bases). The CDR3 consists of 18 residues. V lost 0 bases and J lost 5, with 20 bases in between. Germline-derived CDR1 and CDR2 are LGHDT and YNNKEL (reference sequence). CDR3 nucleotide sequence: TGTGCCAGCAGCCAAGATAGGGTGGGCGGGAAAAACCACAATGAGCAGTTCTTC. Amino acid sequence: CASSQDRVGGKNHNEQFF.

CDR3 in amino acids: CASSPRGAGEVGQPQHF. In nucleotides, the CDR3 is TGTGCCAGCAGTCCGCGGGGGGCGGGGGAGGTAGGTCAGCCCCAGCATTTT. The chain is built from TRBV6-6 and TRBJ1-5; D may be TRBD1 (6 bases). This CDR3 contains 17 residues. Trimming cost V 5 bases and J 6 bases, with 23 bases left between them. Germline values: CDR1 MNHNY, CDR2 SVGAGI (reference sequence).

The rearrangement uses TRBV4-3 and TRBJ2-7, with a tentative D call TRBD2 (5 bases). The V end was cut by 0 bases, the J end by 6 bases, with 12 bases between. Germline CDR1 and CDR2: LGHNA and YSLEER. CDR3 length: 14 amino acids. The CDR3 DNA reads TGCGCCAGCAGCCAAGATCCGGCTAGCCGCGAGCAGTACTTC. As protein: CASSQDPASREQYF.

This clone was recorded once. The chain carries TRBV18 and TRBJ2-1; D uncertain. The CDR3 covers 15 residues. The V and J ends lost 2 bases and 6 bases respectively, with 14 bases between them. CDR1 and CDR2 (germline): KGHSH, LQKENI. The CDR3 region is CASSPGQPSVNEQFF. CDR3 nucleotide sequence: TGTGCCAGCTCACCAGGGCAGCCTTCGGTCAATGAGCAGTTCTTC.

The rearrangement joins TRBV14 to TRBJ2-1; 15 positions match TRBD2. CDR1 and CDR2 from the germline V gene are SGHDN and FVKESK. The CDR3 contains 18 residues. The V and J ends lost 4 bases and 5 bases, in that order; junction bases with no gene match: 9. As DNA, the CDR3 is TGTGCCAGCAGCCCCGTGGGACTAGCGGGAGGAGGAGACAATGAGCAGTTCTTC. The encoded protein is CASSPVGLAGGGDNEQFF.

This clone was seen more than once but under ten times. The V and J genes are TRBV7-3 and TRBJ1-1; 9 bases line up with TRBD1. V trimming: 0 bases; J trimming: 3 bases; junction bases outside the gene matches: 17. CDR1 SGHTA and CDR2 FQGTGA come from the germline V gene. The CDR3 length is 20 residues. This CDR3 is CASSLTPGQGPPGGDTEAFF. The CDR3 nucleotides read TGTGCCAGCAGCTTAACCCCGGGACAGGGACCTCCGGGCGGAGACACTGAAGCTTTCTTT. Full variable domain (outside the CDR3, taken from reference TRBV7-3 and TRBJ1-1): GAGVSQTPSNKVTEKGKYVELRCDPISGHTALYWYRQSLGQGPEFLIYFQGTGAADDSGLPNDRFFAVRPEGSVSTLKIQRTERGDSAVYLCASSLTPGQGPPGGDTEAFFGQGTRLTVV.

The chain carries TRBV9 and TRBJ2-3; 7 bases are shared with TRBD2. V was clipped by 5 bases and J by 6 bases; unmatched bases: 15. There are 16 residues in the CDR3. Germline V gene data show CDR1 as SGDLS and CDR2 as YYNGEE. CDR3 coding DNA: TGTGCCAGCAGGGGTAGGGCTAGCGGTTCGTGGGATACGCAGTATTTT. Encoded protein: CASRGRASGSWDTQYF.

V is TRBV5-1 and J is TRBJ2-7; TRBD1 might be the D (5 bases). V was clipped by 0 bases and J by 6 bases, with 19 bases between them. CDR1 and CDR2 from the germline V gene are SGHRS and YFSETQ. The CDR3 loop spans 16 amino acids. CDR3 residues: CASSLESRQGRGEQYF. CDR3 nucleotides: TGCGCCAGCAGCTTGGAAAGTCGGCAGGGTAGGGGCGAGCAGTACTTC.

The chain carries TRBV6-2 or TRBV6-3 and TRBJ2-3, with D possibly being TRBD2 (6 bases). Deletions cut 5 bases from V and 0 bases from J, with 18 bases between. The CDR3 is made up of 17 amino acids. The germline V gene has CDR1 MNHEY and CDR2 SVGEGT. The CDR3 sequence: CASSPSLAATSTDTQYF. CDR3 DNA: TGTGCCAGCAGTCCCTCACTAGCTGCGACTAGCACAGATACGCAGTATTTT.

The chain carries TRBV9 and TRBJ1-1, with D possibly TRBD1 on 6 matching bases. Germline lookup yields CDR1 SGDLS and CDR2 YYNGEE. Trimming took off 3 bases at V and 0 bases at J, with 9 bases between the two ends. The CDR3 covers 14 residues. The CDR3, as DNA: TGTGCCAGCAGCGCGGACAGTATGAACACTGAAGCTTTCTTT. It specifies CASSADSMNTEAFF.

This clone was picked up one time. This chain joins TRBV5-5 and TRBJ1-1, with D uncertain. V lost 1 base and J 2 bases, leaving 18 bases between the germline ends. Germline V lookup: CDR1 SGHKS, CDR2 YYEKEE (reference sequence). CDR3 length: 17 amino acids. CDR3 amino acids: CASSLFPRGPANTEAFF. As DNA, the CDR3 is TGTGCCAGCAGCTTGTTCCCGCGTGGGCCAGCCAACACTGAAGCTTTCTTT.

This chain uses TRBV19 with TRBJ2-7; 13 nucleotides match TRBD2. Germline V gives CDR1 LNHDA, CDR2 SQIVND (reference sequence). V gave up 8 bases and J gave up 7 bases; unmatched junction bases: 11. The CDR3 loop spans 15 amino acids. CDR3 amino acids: CASSTSGRADGEQYF. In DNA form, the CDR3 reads TGTGCCAGTTCCACTAGCGGGAGGGCCGACGGGGAGCAGTACTTC.

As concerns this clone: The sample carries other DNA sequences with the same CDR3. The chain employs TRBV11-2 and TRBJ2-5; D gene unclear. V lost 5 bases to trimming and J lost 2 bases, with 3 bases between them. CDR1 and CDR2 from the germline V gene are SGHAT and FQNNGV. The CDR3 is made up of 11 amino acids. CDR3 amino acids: CASSLQETQYF. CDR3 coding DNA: TGTGCCAGCAGCCTTCAAGAGACCCAGTACTTC.

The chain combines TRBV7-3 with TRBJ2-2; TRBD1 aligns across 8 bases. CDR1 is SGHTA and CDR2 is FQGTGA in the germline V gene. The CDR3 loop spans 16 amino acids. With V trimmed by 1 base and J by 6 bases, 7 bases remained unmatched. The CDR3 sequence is CASSLRGAGGPGELFF. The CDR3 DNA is TGTGCCAGCAGCTTAAGAGGCGCAGGGGGCCCCGGGGAGCTGTTTTTT.

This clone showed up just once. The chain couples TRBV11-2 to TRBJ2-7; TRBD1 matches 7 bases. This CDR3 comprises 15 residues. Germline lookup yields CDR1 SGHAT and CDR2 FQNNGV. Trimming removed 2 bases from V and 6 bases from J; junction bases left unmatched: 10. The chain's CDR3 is CASSLRGQVEIEQYF. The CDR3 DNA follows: TGTGCCAGCAGCTTAAGAGGACAGGTGGAAATCGAGCAGTACTTC.

The chain's CDR3 is CASSSGYEQYF. The CDR3, as DNA: TGTGCCAGCAGTTCCGGCTACGAGCAGTACTTC. The V call is TRBV12-3 or TRBV12-4, the J call TRBJ2-7; the D is unclear. V was shortened by 4 bases and J by 3 bases, with 4 bases between the two germline ends. The CDR3 is made up of 11 amino acids.

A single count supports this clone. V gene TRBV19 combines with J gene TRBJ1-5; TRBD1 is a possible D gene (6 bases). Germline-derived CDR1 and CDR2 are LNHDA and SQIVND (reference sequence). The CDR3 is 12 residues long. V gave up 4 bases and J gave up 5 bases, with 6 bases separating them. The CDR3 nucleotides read TGTGCCAGTAGTACAGGGGATCAGCCCCAGCATTTT. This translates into CASSTGDQPQHF.

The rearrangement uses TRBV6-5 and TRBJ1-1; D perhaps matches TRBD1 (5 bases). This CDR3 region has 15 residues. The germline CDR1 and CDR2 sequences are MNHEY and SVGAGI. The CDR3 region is CGCWDSFFMNTEAFF. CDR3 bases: TGTGGTTGTTGGGACTCCTTCTTCATGAACACTGAAGCTTTCTTT.

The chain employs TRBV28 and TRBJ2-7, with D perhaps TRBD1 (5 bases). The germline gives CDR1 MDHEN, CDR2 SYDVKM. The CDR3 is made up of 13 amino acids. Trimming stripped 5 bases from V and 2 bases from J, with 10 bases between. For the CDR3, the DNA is TGTGCCAGCAGTACAGTACAGGCCTACGAGCAGTACTTC. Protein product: CASSTVQAYEQYF. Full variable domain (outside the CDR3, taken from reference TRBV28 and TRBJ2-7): DVKVTQSSRYLVKRTGEKVFLECVQDMDHENMFWYRQDPGLGLRLIYFSYDVKMKEKGDIPEGYSVSREKKERFSLILESASTNQTSMYLCASSTVQAYEQYFGPGTRLTVT.

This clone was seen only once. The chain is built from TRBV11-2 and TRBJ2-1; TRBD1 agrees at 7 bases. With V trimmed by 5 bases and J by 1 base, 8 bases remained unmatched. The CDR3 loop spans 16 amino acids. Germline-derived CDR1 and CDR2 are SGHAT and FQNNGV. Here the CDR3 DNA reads TGTGCCAGCAGCCCGTCAGGGACAGCATCCTACAATGAGCAGTTCTTC. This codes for CASSPSGTASYNEQFF.